The 29 T cell receptor beta chains below were found in one sample sequenced in a study of shared clonotypes between healthy human individuals. Sequencing was performed with immunoSEQ multiplex PCR; in TCRdb, only in-frame clones are kept and a portion is missing. The data show about 2.3 million clones, with over 85% seen just once and roughly 0.36% held by the top ten. The sequenced sample consisted of naive CD4+ T cells from PBMCs. Indicated subset: CD45RA+ positively selected. These receptors originate from a young man in good health. Some clones in this sample may be carry-over from other donors' samples.

The chain is built from TRBV27 and TRBJ1-1; 8 bases match TRBD1. The CDR3 is made up of 13 amino acids. V lost 8 bases, J lost 6 bases, and 8 bases stayed unmatched. CDR1 MNHEY and CDR2 SMNVEV come from the germline V gene (reference sequence). CDR3 region: CASSPRTGPEAFF. The CDR3 DNA sequence: TGTGCCAGCTCACCTCGGACAGGGCCTGAAGCTTTCTTT.

The rearrangement uses TRBV6-1 and TRBJ2-2; 9 bases align to TRBD2. This CDR3 region has 16 residues. Trimming removed 4 bases from V and 9 bases from J; junction bases left unmatched: 12. Germline values: CDR1 MNHNS, CDR2 SASEGT. The CDR3 nucleotides are TGTGCCAGCAGTGGCCGACTAGCGGTTAGACATAGGGAGCTGTTTTTT. Translation gives CASSGRLAVRHRELFF.

Concerning this clone: Other DNA sequences within the sample encode an identical CDR3. The V gene is TRBV19, the J gene TRBJ2-5; D is unclear. The V gene's germline CDR1 is LNHDA and CDR2 SQIVND (reference sequence). V lost 5 bases, J lost 2 bases, and 3 bases lay in between. This CDR3 has 11 residues. As DNA, the CDR3 is TGTGCCAGTAGTGCTCAAGAGACCCAGTACTTC. Its translation: CASSAQETQYF.

The V call is TRBV28, the J call TRBJ2-5, with 8 bases that match TRBD1. Unmatched junction bases numbered 4, after V lost 5 bases and J lost 5 bases. Germline CDR1 is MDHEN and CDR2 is SYDVKM. This CDR3 has 13 amino acids. DNA for the CDR3: TGTGCCAGCAGTCCGACAGGGGTCGAGACCCAGTACTTC. Translating gives CASSPTGVETQYF. Full variable domain (remainder filled in from reference TRBV28 and TRBJ2-5): DVKVTQSSRYLVKRTGEKVFLECVQDMDHENMFWYRQDPGLGLRLIYFSYDVKMKEKGDIPEGYSVSREKKERFSLILESASTNQTSMYLCASSPTGVETQYFGPGTRLLVL.

About this clone: Other DNA variants within this sample encode the same CDR3. The CDR3 here is CASSQDRGETQYF. The CDR3 DNA reads as TGTGCCAGCAGCCAAGACAGGGGAGAGACCCAGTACTTC. The V and J genes are TRBV4-2 and TRBJ2-5; D is perhaps TRBD1 (6 bases). The CDR3 runs 13 residues. Germline CDR1 reads LGHNA; CDR2 reads YNFKEQ. Trimming took off 0 bases at V and 4 bases at J, with 6 bases between the two ends.

The chain recombines TRBV28 with TRBJ2-7; TRBD2 aligns across 7 bases. Germline values: CDR1 MDHEN, CDR2 SYDVKM. This CDR3 region has 15 residues. J was trimmed by 3 bases and V by 6 bases; bases with no gene match: 11. The CDR3 loop is CASSRTSAKLYEQYF. In DNA form, the CDR3 reads TGTGCCAGCAGCCGCACTAGCGCCAAACTCTACGAGCAGTACTTC.

This clone was picked up one time. This chain connects TRBV5-4 to TRBJ1-4; no definite D call. This CDR3 is 13 amino acids long. Germline V lookup: CDR1 SGHNT, CDR2 YYREEE (reference sequence). Trimming pared 4 bases from V and 7 bases from J, leaving 11 bases between. CDR3 coding DNA: TGTGCCAGCAGCCTACCACTGGGTGAAAAACTGTTTTTT. Its translation: CASSLPLGEKLFF.

The chain has TRBV28 and TRBJ2-7; 11 nucleotides match TRBD2. CDR3 length: 15 residues. Germline V gene data show CDR1 as MDHEN and CDR2 as SYDVKM. J was trimmed by 6 bases and V by 3 bases; bases with no gene match: 7. Here the CDR3 reads CASSLVAGGPVEQYF. The CDR3 DNA follows: TGTGCCAGCAGTTTGGTAGCGGGAGGGCCGGTCGAGCAGTACTTC.

The chain uses TRBV7-2 and TRBJ2-7; 10 nucleotides line up with TRBD1. The J segment lost 4 bases and the V segment lost 5 bases, leaving 14 bases of the junction unmatched. Germline V CDR1 and CDR2: SGHTA, FQGNSA. The CDR3 covers 17 residues. CDR3 in amino acids: CASSLPWTGGRSYEQYF. The CDR3 nucleotides read TGTGCCAGCAGCCTACCCTGGACAGGGGGTAGGTCTTACGAGCAGTACTTC.

For this clone: At the DNA level, this CDR3 is encoded by other sequences in the same sample as well. V and J are TRBV28 and TRBJ2-7, with TRBD2 matching over 7 bases. V dropped 6 bases and J dropped 3; count of bases not matched to a gene: 5. CDR3 length: 13 residues. CDR1 is MDHEN and CDR2 is SYDVKM in the germline V gene. CDR3 region: CASSLGGFYEQYF. Here the CDR3 DNA reads TGTGCCAGCAGCCTGGGGGGGTTCTACGAGCAGTACTTC. The full variable domain, in which reference TRBV28 and TRBJ2-7 provide the parts outside the CDR3, is DVKVTQSSRYLVKRTGEKVFLECVQDMDHENMFWYRQDPGLGLRLIYFSYDVKMKEKGDIPEGYSVSREKKERFSLILESASTNQTSMYLCASSLGGFYEQYFGPGTRLTVT.

The chain carries TRBV5-5 and TRBJ2-3; 7 bases fit TRBD2. With 2 bases clipped from V and 0 bases from J, the junction kept 6 bases outside the gene matches. Germline V gene data show CDR1 as SGHKS and CDR2 as YYEKEE (reference sequence). The CDR3 covers 16 residues. This chain's CDR3 is CASSLFSGLSTDTQYF. CDR3 in DNA: TGTGCCAGCAGCTTATTTAGCGGGCTAAGCACAGATACGCAGTATTTT.

The genes are TRBV29-1 and TRBJ2-2; perhaps TRBD2 as D (5 bases). The CDR3 contains 14 residues. V lost 7 bases and J lost 1, with 13 bases in between. Germline CDR1 reads SQVTM; CDR2 reads ANQGSEA. The CDR3 loop is CSASLLLNTGELFF. CDR3 DNA sequence: TGCAGCGCTAGCCTACTCTTGAACACCGGGGAGCTGTTTTTT.

The gene calls are TRBV6-5 and TRBJ2-7; TRBD1 matches 7 bases. The germline gives CDR1 MNHEY, CDR2 SVGAGI. This CDR3 region has 15 residues. V lost 2 bases, J lost 4 bases, and 8 bases stayed unmatched. CDR3 in amino acids: CASSYSLQGQYEQYF. The CDR3 DNA sequence: TGTGCCAGCAGTTACAGTTTACAGGGGCAGTACGAGCAGTACTTC.

A word on this clone: The same CDR3 arises from other DNA sequences in this sample as well. V gene TRBV19 combines with J gene TRBJ2-4, with D maybe TRBD1 (6 bases). This CDR3 has 14 residues. V lost 4 bases and J 1 base, leaving 8 bases between the germline ends. CDR1 is LNHDA and CDR2 is SQIVND in the germline V gene (reference sequence). The CDR3 sequence is CASSTQGAKNIQYF. The CDR3 DNA reads as TGTGCCAGTAGTACACAGGGCGCCAAAAACATTCAGTACTTC. Full variable domain (missing parts from reference TRBV19 and TRBJ2-4): DGGITQSPKYLFRKEGQNVTLSCEQNLNHDAMYWYRQDPGQGLRLIYYSQIVNDFQKGDIAEGYSVSREKKESFPLTVTSAQKNPTAFYLCASSTQGAKNIQYFGAGTRLSVL.

CDR3 amino acids: CASTEGIGGNQPQHF. CDR3 bases: TGTGCCAGCACCGAGGGGATTGGAGGCAATCAGCCCCAGCATTTT. This rearrangement joins TRBV6-1 to TRBJ1-5; tentatively, D is TRBD1 (5 bases). Trimming took off 7 bases at V and 2 bases at J, with 15 bases between the two ends. Germline-derived CDR1 and CDR2 are MNHNS and SASEGT. The CDR3 has 15 residues.

The rearrangement links TRBV15 to TRBJ2-5; D is possibly TRBD1 (5 bases). The V end lost 5 bases, the J end lost 1 base, and 11 bases lay between the germline ends. Germline CDR1 reads LNHNV; CDR2 reads YYDKDF (reference sequence). CDR3 length: 14 residues. The CDR3 sequence: CATSPQVAQETQYF. The DNA for the CDR3 is TGTGCCACCAGCCCACAGGTAGCCCAAGAGACCCAGTACTTC.

The chain carries TRBV11-3 and TRBJ2-3, with 8 bases that match TRBD1. The CDR3 runs to 16 residues. Trimming took 3 bases from V and 2 from J; bases not matched to a gene: 7. Germline V gene lookup returns CDR1 SGHNT and CDR2 YENEEA. This chain's CDR3 is CASSLGRGLSTDTQYF. The CDR3 nucleotides read TGTGCCAGCAGCTTGGGCAGGGGGCTATCCACAGATACGCAGTATTTT.

This chain links TRBV11-2 with TRBJ2-5; 13 bases are a match to TRBD2. There are 16 residues in the CDR3. Unmatched junction bases numbered 5, after V lost 5 bases and J lost 2 bases. CDR1 and CDR2 from the germline V gene are SGHAT and FQNNGV. The CDR3 here is CASSPLTSGRQETQYF. The CDR3 nucleotides are TGTGCCAGCAGCCCCTTGACTAGCGGGAGGCAAGAGACCCAGTACTTC.

V gene TRBV7-8 combines with J gene TRBJ1-1, with D uncertain. The CDR3 has 12 residues. The V and J ends lost 5 bases and 9 bases respectively, with 13 bases between them. Germline V gene data show CDR1 as SGHVS and CDR2 as FQNEAQ. CDR3: CASSPTRAKAFF. The CDR3 DNA reads TGTGCCAGCAGCCCAACAAGGGCGAAAGCTTTCTTT.

With regard to this clone: Other DNA sequences within the sample encode an identical CDR3. The J gene is TRBJ2-7, the V gene TRBV28, with TRBD1 identical over 10 bases. The CDR3 length is 13 residues. Germline V lookup: CDR1 MDHEN, CDR2 SYDVKM. With 6 bases clipped from V and 4 bases from J, the junction kept 3 bases outside the gene matches. The CDR3 coding sequence is TGTGCCAGCAGGAGACAGGGGGCTTACGAGCAGTACTTC. This gives the protein CASRRQGAYEQYF.

V usage is TRBV5-4 and J usage is TRBJ2-2, with D possibly TRBD2 on 6 matching bases. Germline V gives CDR1 SGHNT, CDR2 YYREEE (reference sequence). Trimming left V 1 base short and J 0 bases short, with 10 bases between. This CDR3 region has 16 residues. In DNA form, the CDR3 reads TGTGCCAGCAGCTTGTTCCTAGCGACGAACACCGGGGAGCTGTTTTTT. Translating it yields CASSLFLATNTGELFF.

The rearrangement uses TRBV6-5 and TRBJ1-1, with D hard to call. CDR1 and CDR2 from the germline V gene are MNHEY and SVGAGI. This CDR3 contains 14 residues. V was trimmed by 0 bases and J by 1 base, leaving 6 bases between them. CDR3 loop: CASSYSRTNTEAFF. CDR3 coding DNA: TGTGCCAGCAGTTACTCGAGAACGAACACTGAAGCTTTCTTT.

This clone has only one observation. This rearrangement joins TRBV28 to TRBJ2-2; possible D gene TRBD2, 5 bases. V was pared by 5 bases and J by 5 bases, with 18 bases between. The CDR3 spans 16 residues. CDR1 is MDHEN and CDR2 is SYDVKM in the germline V gene. CDR3 protein: CASSPLKGVRTGELFF. The CDR3 bases are TGTGCCAGCAGTCCCCTTAAGGGAGTGAGAACCGGGGAGCTGTTTTTT.

This clone came up once. The chain combines TRBV6-5 with TRBJ1-2, with a possible D match to TRBD1 (6 bases). The CDR3 totals 14 residues. Germline values: CDR1 MNHEY, CDR2 SVGAGI. Trimming cost V 4 bases and J 2 bases, with 11 bases left between them. CDR3 sequence reads: CASSSLQGNYGYTF. The CDR3 region has the DNA TGTGCCAGCAGTTCCTTACAGGGAAACTATGGCTACACCTTC.

The chain links TRBV6-5 to TRBJ2-5; 11 nucleotides agree with TRBD2. There are 15 residues in the CDR3. V trimming: 4 bases; J trimming: 2 bases; junction bases outside the gene matches: 3. Germline loops: CDR1 MNHEY, CDR2 SVGAGI. The CDR3 spells CASSSGLAVQETQYF. The CDR3 DNA reads as TGTGCCAGCAGTTCGGGACTAGCGGTACAAGAGACCCAGTACTTC.

The chain recombines TRBV27 with TRBJ2-7, with 10 bases fitting TRBD1. Trimming took 1 base from V and 7 from J; bases not matched to a gene: 7. The CDR3 has 15 residues. Germline V lookup: CDR1 MNHEY, CDR2 SMNVEV (reference sequence). DNA of the CDR3: TGTGCCAGCAGTTTATTGGGGACAGGGGCGTGGGAGCAGTACTTC. Protein product: CASSLLGTGAWEQYF.

This clone was seen once. The chain combines TRBV7-9 with TRBJ2-7; 7 nucleotides align to TRBD1. Germline CDR1 and CDR2: SEHNR and FQNEAQ (reference sequence). This CDR3 spans 16 amino acids. V shed 6 bases, J shed 1 base, and the junction held 12 bases outside the gene matches. The CDR3 nucleotides read TGTGCCAGCAGTTACACCTGGACAGGACCTTCCTACGAGCAGTACTTC. Protein: CASSYTWTGPSYEQYF.

J is TRBJ2-5 and V is TRBV6-1; TRBD1 might be the D (6 bases). Trimming pared 5 bases from V and 0 bases from J, leaving 10 bases between. Germline assignment: CDR1 MNHNS and CDR2 SASEGT. This CDR3 spans 14 amino acids. The CDR3 DNA reads TGTGCCAGCAGTAAGAGGGACAACCAAGAGACCCAGTACTTC. Encoded protein: CASSKRDNQETQYF.

The genes are TRBV4-2 and TRBJ2-7; 8 bases fit TRBD1. The J segment lost 6 bases and the V segment lost 4 bases, leaving 14 bases of the junction unmatched. Per the germline V gene, CDR1 is LGHNA and CDR2 is YNFKEQ. The CDR3 length is 16 residues. The CDR3 nucleotides are TGTGCCAGCAGCCGGGACAGGACCGTCCCCGGCCGCGAGCAGTACTTC. It codes for CASSRDRTVPGREQYF.